These 8 T cell receptor beta chains came from one sample sequenced in a study of blood T cell repertoires in COVID-19. Repertoires were generated with immunoSEQ multiplex PCR, while TCRdb's copy carries only in-frame clones and drops some. The sample consists of more than 250,000 clones, approximately 89% of them appearing once. Sequenced material: PBMCs or T cells enriched from blood (not recorded which). The receptors originated from a woman aged 18-30 years who had recovered from COVID-19.

This clone was recorded a few times. The CDR3 bases are TGTGCCAGCAGCCTTTTCCCGGCTAGCGGGGGGGCCTACGAGCAGTACTTC. It codes for CASSLFPASGGAYEQYF. This chain connects TRBV3-1 (or the pseudogene TRBV3-2) to TRBJ2-7; 12 nucleotides line up with TRBD2. Trimming removed 4 bases from V and 2 bases from J; junction bases left unmatched: 9. From germline, CDR1 is LGHDT and CDR2 YNNKEL (reference sequence). The CDR3 is 17 residues long.

The chain couples TRBV9 to TRBJ2-1, with TRBD2 as a possible D gene (6 bases). The CDR3 extends over 15 amino acids. Trimming pared 4 bases from V and 7 bases from J, leaving 18 bases between. Germline CDR1 is SGDLS and CDR2 is YYNGEE. CDR3 loop: CASSPTGTRNNEQFF. In nucleotides, the CDR3 is TGTGCCAGCAGCCCCACCGGGACTCGAAATAATGAGCAGTTCTTC. Complete variable domain (other parts from reference TRBV9 and TRBJ2-1): DSGVTQTPKHLITATGQRVTLRCSPRSGDLSVYWYQQSLDQGLQFLIQYYNGEERAKGNILERFSAQQFPDLHSELNLSSLELGDSALYFCASSPTGTRNNEQFFGPGTRLTVL.

The chain combines TRBV9 with TRBJ1-2, with a possible D match to TRBD1 (6 bases). Germline assignment: CDR1 SGDLS and CDR2 YYNGEE. The CDR3 totals 15 residues. Trimming took 2 bases from V and 5 from J, leaving 16 bases between them. For the CDR3, the DNA is TGTGCCAGCAGCGTCCAGACGGGGGGGCAATATGGCTACACCTTC. This codes for CASSVQTGGQYGYTF.

The V gene is TRBV9, the J gene TRBJ2-7; D might be TRBD2 (6 bases). The germline V gene has CDR1 SGDLS and CDR2 YYNGEE. Trimming pared 0 bases from V and 3 bases from J, leaving 10 bases between. The CDR3 spans 14 residues. CDR3 amino acids: CASSVDGGIYEQYF. CDR3 nucleotides: TGTGCCAGCAGCGTAGACGGCGGGATCTACGAGCAGTACTTC.

This chain connects TRBV10-3 to TRBJ1-1, with 7 bases fitting TRBD1. J was trimmed by 6 bases and V by 4 bases; bases with no gene match: 5. Germline CDR1 and CDR2: ENHRY and SYGVKD. CDR3 length: 13 amino acids. The CDR3 coding sequence is TGTGCCATCAGTGTAACAGGGGTGGCTGAAGCTTTCTTT. Its translation is CAISVTGVAEAFF.

The rearrangement links TRBV6-2 or TRBV6-3 to TRBJ2-1; 9 bases are shared with TRBD2. Trimming removed 0 bases from V and 4 bases from J; junction bases left unmatched: 1. This CDR3 is 15 amino acids long. Per germline, CDR1 MNHEY and CDR2 SVGEGT. CDR3 loop: CASSYSSGGYNEQFF. CDR3 coding DNA: TGTGCCAGCAGTTACTCTAGCGGGGGATACAATGAGCAGTTCTTC.

This clone was seen only a few times. CDR3 DNA: TGTGCCAGCAGCTTGATCCAGGGGGATGGTACTGAAGCTTTCTTT. It yields the protein CASSLIQGDGTEAFF. The rearrangement links TRBV7-9 to TRBJ1-1; 7 bases fit TRBD1. Germline CDR1 is SEHNR and CDR2 is FQNEAQ (reference sequence). V was pared by 3 bases and J by 5 bases, with 9 bases of the junction left unmatched. The CDR3 has 15 amino acids.

The V gene is TRBV11-2, the J gene TRBJ1-3; 9 bases align to TRBD1. The J segment lost 2 bases and the V segment lost 5 bases, leaving 4 bases of the junction unmatched. CDR3 length: 15 residues. From germline, CDR1 is SGHAT and CDR2 FQNNGV. In DNA form, the CDR3 reads TGTGCCAGCAGCAACCGGGACAGGGCTGGAAACACCATATATTTT. Protein: CASSNRDRAGNTIYF.